This paragraph reports one TCR beta chain. Its target is unknown. The data belong to a study of identifying expanded T cells in peripheral blood. During the collection period, no donor immune events like infections were recorded. The assay was immunoSEQ multiplex PCR, and TCRdb's table has in-frame clones only and misses some. The sample holds about 83,000 clones, approximately 89% seen once. The germline CDR1 and CDR2 sequences are SGHVS and FNYEAQ. The V end lost 2 bases, the J end lost 3 bases, and 8 bases lay between the germline ends. The CDR3 runs to 13 residues. General observations from the study: Differentially abundant clones: around 1.2 between replicates, 16.4 at roughly 13 days, 19 to 20 at four. Across healthy donors, higher total template counts meant significantly greater roughly 2-week count variance.

Sequencing input: blood. This chain joins TRBV7-6 and TRBJ2-7; D remains ambiguous. This receptor was identified in a person aged 18 to 75 in good health. DNA for the CDR3: TGTGCCAGCAGCTTAACAGAGATCTACGAGCAGTACTTC. Protein product: CASSLTEIYEQYF.